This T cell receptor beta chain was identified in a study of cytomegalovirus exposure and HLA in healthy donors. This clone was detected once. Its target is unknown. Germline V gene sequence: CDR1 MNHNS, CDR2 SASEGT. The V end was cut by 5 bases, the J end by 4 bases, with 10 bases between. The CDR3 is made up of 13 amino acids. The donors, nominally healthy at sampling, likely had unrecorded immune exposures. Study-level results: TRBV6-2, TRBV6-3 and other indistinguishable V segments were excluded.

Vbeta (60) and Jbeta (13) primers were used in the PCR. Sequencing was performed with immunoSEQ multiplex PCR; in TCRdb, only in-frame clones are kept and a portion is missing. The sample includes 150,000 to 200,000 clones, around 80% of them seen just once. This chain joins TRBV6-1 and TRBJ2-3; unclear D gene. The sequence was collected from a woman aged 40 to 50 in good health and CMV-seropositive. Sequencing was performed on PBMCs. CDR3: CASSLSSSDTQYF. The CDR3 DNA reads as TGTGCCAGCAGTCTGTCCTCTTCAGATACGCAGTATTTT.